Listed below are T cell receptor beta chains from one sample, sequenced in a study of T-cell reconstitution after alpha-beta-depleted transplantation in children. One entry per CDR3 protein results from TCRdb running MiXCR on the PCR reads. The profile shows some 830,000 distinct CDR3 sequences, around 17% of them singletons. The sequencing here drew on PBMCs, mostly from graft donor cells, taken 360 days after TCRalphabeta/CD19-depleted stem cell transplant. The receptor set was obtained from a male patient aged 10-17 years who had a stem cell transplant for acute lymphoblastic leukemia, so the T cells may come from the graft donor. CDR3s include the opening cysteine and the closing phenylalanine or tryptophan. The D gene is left open where the match is weak. Clone size is not always given. Where it is, it says once, few, many or a class for expanded clones.

d_gene: .; j_gene: TRBJ2-5; abundance: .; v_gene: TRBV5-1; CDR3aa: CASSGRQVQETQYF; CDR3nt: TGCGCCAGCAGCGGACGACAGGTTCAAGAGACCCAGTACTTC
d_gene: .; j_gene: TRBJ2-7; abundance: many; v_gene: TRBV5-1; CDR3aa: CASSQNVGEQYF; CDR3nt: TGCGCCAGCAGCCAAAACGTAGGCGAGCAGTACTTC
d_gene: .; j_gene: TRBJ1-1; abundance: .; v_gene: TRBV7-2; CDR3aa: CASSWRRGWTEAFF; CDR3nt: TGTGCCAGCAGTTGGAGACGGGGCTGGACTGAAGCTTTCTTT
d_gene: .; j_gene: TRBJ2-7; abundance: .; v_gene: TRBV19; CDR3aa: CASSSQGTAYEQYF; CDR3nt: TGTGCCAGTAGTTCCCAAGGGACTGCCTACGAGCAGTACTTC
d_gene: TRBD2; j_gene: TRBJ2-2; abundance: many; v_gene: TRBV12-3/TRBV12-4; CDR3aa: CASSLIVGGLAGTNTGELFF; CDR3nt: TGTGCCAGCAGTTTAATTGTGGGGGGACTAGCGGGGACGAACACCGGGGAGCTGTTTTTT
d_gene: .; j_gene: TRBJ2-2; abundance: .; v_gene: TRBV12-3/TRBV12-4; CDR3aa: CASSFRGIGELFF; CDR3nt: TGTGCCAGCAGTTTCCGTGGGATCGGGGAGCTGTTTTTT
d_gene: .; j_gene: TRBJ1-2; abundance: few; v_gene: TRBV5-5; CDR3aa: CASSPDGGWGYTF; CDR3nt: TGTGCCAGCAGCCCAGACGGGGGCTGGGGCTACACCTTC
d_gene: TRBD2; j_gene: TRBJ2-1; abundance: .; v_gene: TRBV27; CDR3aa: CASSRQGLADYNEQFF; CDR3nt: TGTGCCAGCAGCCGCCAGGGACTAGCGGACTACAATGAGCAGTTCTTC
d_gene: TRBD1; j_gene: TRBJ2-7; abundance: few; v_gene: TRBV4-1; CDR3aa: CASGEPGGPYEQYF; CDR3nt: TGCGCCAGTGGGGAGCCAGGGGGCCCTTACGAGCAGTACTTC
d_gene: .; j_gene: TRBJ2-7; abundance: .; v_gene: TRBV3-1; CDR3aa: CACSQEVPGLIYEQYF; CDR3nt: TGTGCCTGCAGCCAAGAGGTCCCTGGACTGATCTACGAGCAGTACTTC
d_gene: .; j_gene: TRBJ2-3; abundance: .; v_gene: TRBV9; CDR3aa: CASSVDGGASGPGDTQYF; CDR3nt: TGTGCCAGCAGCGTAGATGGTGGTGCGAGCGGACCAGGCGATACGCAGTATTTT
d_gene: TRBD1; j_gene: TRBJ2-2; abundance: .; v_gene: TRBV5-1; CDR3aa: CASTISWDSYRVGGELFF; CDR3nt: TGCGCCAGCACCATCAGCTGGGACAGCTACCGGGTTGGCGGGGAGCTGTTTTTT
d_gene: TRBD1; j_gene: TRBJ2-1; abundance: many; v_gene: TRBV15; CDR3aa: CATSRDPPGTGRDEQFF; CDR3nt: TGTGCCACCAGCAGAGATCCCCCCGGGACAGGGAGGGATGAGCAGTTCTTC
d_gene: .; j_gene: TRBJ2-5; abundance: .; v_gene: TRBV12-3/TRBV12-4; CDR3aa: CASSMGHRETQYF; CDR3nt: TGTGCCAGCAGTATGGGACATCGGGAGACCCAGTACTTC
d_gene: .; j_gene: TRBJ1-1; abundance: .; v_gene: TRBV29-1; CDR3aa: CSVESGGFLAFF; CDR3nt: TGCAGCGTTGAATCGGGGGGGTTTCTAGCTTTCTTT